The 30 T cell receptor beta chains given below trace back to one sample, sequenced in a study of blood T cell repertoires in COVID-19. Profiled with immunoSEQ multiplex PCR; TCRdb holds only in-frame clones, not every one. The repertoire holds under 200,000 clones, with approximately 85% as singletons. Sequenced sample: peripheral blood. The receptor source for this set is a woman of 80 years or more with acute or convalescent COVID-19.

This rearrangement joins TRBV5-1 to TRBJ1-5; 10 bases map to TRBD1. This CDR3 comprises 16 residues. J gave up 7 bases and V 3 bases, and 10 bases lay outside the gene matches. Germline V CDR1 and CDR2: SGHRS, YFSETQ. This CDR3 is CASSYDGTGVGQPQHF. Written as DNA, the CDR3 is TGCGCCAGCAGCTATGATGGGACAGGGGTAGGGCAGCCCCAGCATTTT. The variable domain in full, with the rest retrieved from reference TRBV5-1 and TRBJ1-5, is KAGVTQTPRYLIKTRGQQVTLSCSPISGHRSVSWYQQTPGQGLQFLFEYFSETQRNKGNFPGRFSGRQFSNSRSEMNVSTLELGDSALYLCASSYDGTGVGQPQHFGDGTRLSIL.

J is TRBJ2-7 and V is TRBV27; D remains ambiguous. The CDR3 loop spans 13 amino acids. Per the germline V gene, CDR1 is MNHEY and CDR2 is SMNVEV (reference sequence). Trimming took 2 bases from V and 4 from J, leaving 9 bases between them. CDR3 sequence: CASSLAQRYEQYF. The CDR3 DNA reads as TGTGCCAGCAGTTTAGCGCAGCGTTACGAGCAGTACTTC.

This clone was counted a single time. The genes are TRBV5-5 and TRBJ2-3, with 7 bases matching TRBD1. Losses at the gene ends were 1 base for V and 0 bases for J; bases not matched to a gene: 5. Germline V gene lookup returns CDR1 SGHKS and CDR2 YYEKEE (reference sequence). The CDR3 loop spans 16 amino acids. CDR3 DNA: TGTGCCAGCAGCTTGTCGGGGACAGTTAGCACAGATACGCAGTATTTT. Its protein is CASSLSGTVSTDTQYF.

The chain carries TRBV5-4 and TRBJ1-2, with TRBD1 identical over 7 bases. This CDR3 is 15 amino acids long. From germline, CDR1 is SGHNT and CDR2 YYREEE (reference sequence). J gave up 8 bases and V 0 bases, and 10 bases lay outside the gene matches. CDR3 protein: CASSLAGITGEGYTF. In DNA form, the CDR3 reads TGTGCCAGCAGCTTGGCAGGAATTACAGGGGAGGGCTACACCTTC.

In DNA form, the CDR3 reads TGTGCCAGCACGCGGACAGGGGACTATGGCTACACCTTC. The encoded protein is CASTRTGDYGYTF. The chain joins TRBV7-9 to TRBJ1-2; TRBD1 agrees at 9 bases. The CDR3 totals 13 residues. Per the germline V gene, CDR1 is SEHNR and CDR2 is FQNEAQ (reference sequence). J was trimmed by 3 bases and V by 7 bases; bases with no gene match: 3.

CDR3 coding DNA: TGTGCCATTAAGGGGGCCAACTATGGCTACACCTTC. As protein: CAIKGANYGYTF. The chain couples TRBV10-3 to TRBJ1-2; 7 bases fit TRBD1. CDR1 and CDR2 (germline): ENHRY, SYGVKD. The CDR3 is 12 residues long. J lost 2 bases, V lost 9 bases, and 3 bases had no gene match.

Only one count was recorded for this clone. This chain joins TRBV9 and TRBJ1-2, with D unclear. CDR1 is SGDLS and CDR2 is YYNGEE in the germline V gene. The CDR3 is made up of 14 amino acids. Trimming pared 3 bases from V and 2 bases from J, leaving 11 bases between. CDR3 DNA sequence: TGTGCCAGCAGCGCTGGTGGCAGGAACTATGGCTACACCTTC. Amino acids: CASSAGGRNYGYTF. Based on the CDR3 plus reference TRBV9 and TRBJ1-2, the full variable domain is DSGVTQTPKHLITATGQRVTLRCSPRSGDLSVYWYQQSLDQGLQFLIQYYNGEERAKGNILERFSAQQFPDLHSELNLSSLELGDSALYFCASSAGGRNYGYTFGSGTRLTVV.

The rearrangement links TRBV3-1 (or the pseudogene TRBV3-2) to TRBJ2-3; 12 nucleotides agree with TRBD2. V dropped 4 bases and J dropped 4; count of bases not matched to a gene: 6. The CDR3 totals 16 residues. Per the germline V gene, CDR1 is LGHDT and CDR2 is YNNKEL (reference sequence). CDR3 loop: CASSRTSGKAADTQYF. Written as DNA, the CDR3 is TGTGCCAGCAGCCGGACTAGCGGGAAGGCGGCAGATACGCAGTATTTT.

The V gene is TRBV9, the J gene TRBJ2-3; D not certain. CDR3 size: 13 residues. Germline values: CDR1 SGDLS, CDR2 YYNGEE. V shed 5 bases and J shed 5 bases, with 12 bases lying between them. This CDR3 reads CASSGGRIDTQYF. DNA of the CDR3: TGTGCCAGCAGTGGCGGTCGCATAGATACGCAGTATTTT.

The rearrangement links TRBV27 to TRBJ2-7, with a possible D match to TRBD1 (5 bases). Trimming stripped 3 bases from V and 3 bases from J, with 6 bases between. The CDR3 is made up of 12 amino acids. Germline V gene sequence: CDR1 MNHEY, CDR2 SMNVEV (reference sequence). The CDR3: CASSFTGYEQYF. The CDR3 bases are TGTGCCAGCAGTTTTACAGGCTACGAGCAGTACTTC.

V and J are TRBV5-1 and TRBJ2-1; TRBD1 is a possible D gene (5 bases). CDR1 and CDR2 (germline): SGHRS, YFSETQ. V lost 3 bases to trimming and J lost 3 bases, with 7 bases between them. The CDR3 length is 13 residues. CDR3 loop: CASSSDSYNEQFF. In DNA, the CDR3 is TGCGCCAGCAGCTCTGACAGCTACAATGAGCAGTTCTTC.

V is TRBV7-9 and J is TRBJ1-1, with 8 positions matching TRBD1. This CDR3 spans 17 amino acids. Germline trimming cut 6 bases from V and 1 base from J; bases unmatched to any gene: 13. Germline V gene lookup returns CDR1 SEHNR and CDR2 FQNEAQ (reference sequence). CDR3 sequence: CASRSRGGGQENTEAFF. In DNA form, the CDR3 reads TGTGCCAGCAGATCCCGCGGGGGGGGACAGGAGAACACTGAAGCTTTCTTT.

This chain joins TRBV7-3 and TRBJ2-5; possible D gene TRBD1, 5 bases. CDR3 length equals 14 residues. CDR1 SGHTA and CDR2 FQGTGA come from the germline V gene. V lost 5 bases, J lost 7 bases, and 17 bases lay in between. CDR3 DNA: TGTGCCAGCAGCCCCGAAGGGGTGGTCGGGACCCAGTACTTC. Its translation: CASSPEGVVGTQYF.

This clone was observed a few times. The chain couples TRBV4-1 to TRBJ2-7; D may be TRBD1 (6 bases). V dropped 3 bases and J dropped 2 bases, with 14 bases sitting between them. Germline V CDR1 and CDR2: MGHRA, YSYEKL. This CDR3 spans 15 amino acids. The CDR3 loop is CASSQQHRVAYEQYF. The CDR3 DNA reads TGCGCCAGCAGCCAGCAACACAGGGTCGCCTACGAGCAGTACTTC.

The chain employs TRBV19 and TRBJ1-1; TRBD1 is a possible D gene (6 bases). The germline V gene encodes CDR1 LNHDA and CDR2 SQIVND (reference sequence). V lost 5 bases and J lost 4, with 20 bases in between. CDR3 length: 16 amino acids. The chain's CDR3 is CASSSRTVSWGTEAFF. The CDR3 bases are TGTGCCAGTAGTTCGCGGACAGTATCATGGGGCACTGAAGCTTTCTTT.

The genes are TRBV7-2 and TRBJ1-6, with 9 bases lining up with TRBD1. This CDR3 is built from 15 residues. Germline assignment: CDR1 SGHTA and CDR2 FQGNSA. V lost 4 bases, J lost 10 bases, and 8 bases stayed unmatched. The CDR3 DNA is TGTGCCAGCAGCTCCAAACAGGGGGCGTACTCACCCCTCCACTTT. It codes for CASSSKQGAYSPLHF.

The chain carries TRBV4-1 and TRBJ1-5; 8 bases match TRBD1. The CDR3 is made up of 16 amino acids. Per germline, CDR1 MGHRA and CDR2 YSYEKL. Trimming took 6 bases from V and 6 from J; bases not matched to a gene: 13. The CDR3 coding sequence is TGCGCCAGCAGTTACCTAGATGACAGGGGAGGTCAGCCCCAGCATTTT. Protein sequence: CASSYLDDRGGQPQHF.

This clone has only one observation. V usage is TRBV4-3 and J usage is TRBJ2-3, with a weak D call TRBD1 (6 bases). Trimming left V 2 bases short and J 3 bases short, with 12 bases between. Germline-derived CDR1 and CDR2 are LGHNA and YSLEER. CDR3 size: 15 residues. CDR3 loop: CASSQLTGTTDTQYF. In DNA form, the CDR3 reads TGCGCCAGCAGCCAACTAACAGGGACGACAGATACGCAGTATTTT.

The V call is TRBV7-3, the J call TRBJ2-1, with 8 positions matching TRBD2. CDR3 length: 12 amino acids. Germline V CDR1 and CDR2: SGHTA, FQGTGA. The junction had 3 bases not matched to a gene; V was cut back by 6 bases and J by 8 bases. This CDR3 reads CASSHGGDEQFF. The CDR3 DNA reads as TGTGCCAGCAGTCACGGGGGGGATGAGCAGTTCTTC.

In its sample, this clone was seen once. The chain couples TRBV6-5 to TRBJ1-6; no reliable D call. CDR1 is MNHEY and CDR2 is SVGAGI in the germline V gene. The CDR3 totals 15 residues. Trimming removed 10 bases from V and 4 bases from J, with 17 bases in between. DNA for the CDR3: TGTGCCACCTCTCGAGTAGAATTTTATAATTCACCCCTCCACTTT. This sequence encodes CATSRVEFYNSPLHF.

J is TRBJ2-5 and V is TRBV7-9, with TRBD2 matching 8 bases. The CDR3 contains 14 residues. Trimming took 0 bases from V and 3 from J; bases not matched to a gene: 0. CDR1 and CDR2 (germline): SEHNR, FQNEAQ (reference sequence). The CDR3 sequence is CASSLASGKETQYF. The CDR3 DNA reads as TGTGCCAGCAGCTTAGCTAGCGGGAAAGAGACCCAGTACTTC.

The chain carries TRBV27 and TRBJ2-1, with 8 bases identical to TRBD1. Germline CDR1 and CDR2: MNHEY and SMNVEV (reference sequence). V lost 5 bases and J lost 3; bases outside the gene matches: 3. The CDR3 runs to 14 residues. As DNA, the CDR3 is TGTGCCAGCAGTCTCGGACAGGGCTACAATGAGCAGTTCTTC. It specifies CASSLGQGYNEQFF.

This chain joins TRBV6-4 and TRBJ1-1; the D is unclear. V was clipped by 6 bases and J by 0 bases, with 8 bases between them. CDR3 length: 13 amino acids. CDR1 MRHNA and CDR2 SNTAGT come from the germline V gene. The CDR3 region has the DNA TGTGCCAGCAGCGAGGAAATGAACACTGAAGCTTTCTTT. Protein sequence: CASSEEMNTEAFF.

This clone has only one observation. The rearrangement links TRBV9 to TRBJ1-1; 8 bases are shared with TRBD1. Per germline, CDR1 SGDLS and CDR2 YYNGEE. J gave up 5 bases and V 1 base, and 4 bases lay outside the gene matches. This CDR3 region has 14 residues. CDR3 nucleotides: TGTGCCAGCAGCGTACAACAGGGGGGGACTGAAGCTTTCTTT. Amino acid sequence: CASSVQQGGTEAFF.

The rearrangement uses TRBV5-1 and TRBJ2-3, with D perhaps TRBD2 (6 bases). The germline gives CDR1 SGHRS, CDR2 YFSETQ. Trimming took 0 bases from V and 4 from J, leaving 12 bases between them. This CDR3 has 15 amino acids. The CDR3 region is CASSLVREFADTQYF. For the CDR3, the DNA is TGCGCCAGCAGCTTGGTACGGGAGTTTGCAGATACGCAGTATTTT.

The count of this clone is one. The CDR3 coding sequence is TGTGCCAGCAGCGTAAACTTTTTAGGAAACACCATATATTTT. Protein sequence: CASSVNFLGNTIYF. This chain connects TRBV9 to TRBJ1-3; D remains ambiguous. Trimming removed 1 base from V and 4 bases from J, with 9 bases in between. Germline V gene data show CDR1 as SGDLS and CDR2 as YYNGEE. The CDR3 totals 14 residues.

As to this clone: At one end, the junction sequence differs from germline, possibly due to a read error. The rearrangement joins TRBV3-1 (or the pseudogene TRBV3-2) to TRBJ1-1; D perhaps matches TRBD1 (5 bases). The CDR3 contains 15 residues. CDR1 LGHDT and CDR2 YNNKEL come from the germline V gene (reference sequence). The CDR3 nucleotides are TGTGCCAGCAGCCATCGGGGGGGACGGAACACTGAAGCTTCCTTT. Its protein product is CASSHRGGRNTEASF.

CDR3 region: CASSVGLVRADTQYF. The DNA for the CDR3 is TGTGCCAGCAGCGTAGGTCTCGTTCGGGCAGATACGCAGTATTTT. The V call is TRBV9, the J call TRBJ2-3, with unresolved D. Deletions cut 0 bases from V and 4 bases from J, with 12 bases between. Germline CDR1 SGDLS, CDR2 YYNGEE. CDR3 length equals 15 residues.

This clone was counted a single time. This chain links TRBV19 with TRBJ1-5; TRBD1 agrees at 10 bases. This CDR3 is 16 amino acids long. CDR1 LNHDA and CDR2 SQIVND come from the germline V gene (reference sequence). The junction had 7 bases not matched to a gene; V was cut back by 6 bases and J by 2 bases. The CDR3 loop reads CASRTAGQGGNQPQHF. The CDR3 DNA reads TGTGCCAGTAGGACTGCAGGACAGGGGGGCAATCAGCCCCAGCATTTT.

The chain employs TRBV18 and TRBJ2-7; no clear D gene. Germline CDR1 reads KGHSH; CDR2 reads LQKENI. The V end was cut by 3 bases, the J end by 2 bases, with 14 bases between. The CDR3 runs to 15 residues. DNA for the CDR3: TGTGCCAGCTCACCTTCCATGCAGGATACCTACGAGCAGTACTTC. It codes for CASSPSMQDTYEQYF.